The clone carrying this T cell receptor (beta chain) has a count of ten or more. Its antigen is unidentified. This entry belongs to a study of T-cell reconstitution after alpha-beta-depleted transplantation in children. Study outcomes and limitations: Reportedly, roughly two months post-transplant, alpha-beta T cells arose from several hundred expanded graft clones.

A library of TCRbeta sequences, prepared with unique molecular identifiers, was generated. MiXCR was run by TCRdb on the PCR reads, yielding one entry per CDR3 protein. This sample has 200,000 to 300,000 distinct CDR3 sequences, with roughly 26% found just once. Germline CDR1 DFQATT, CDR2 SNEGSKA (reference sequence). The CDR3 runs 11 residues. The ends were cut back, 7 bases at V and 1 base at J, with 8 bases in the middle. The sample was PBMCs, taken before TCRalphabeta/CD19-depleted stem cell transplant. The gene calls are TRBV20-1 and TRBJ2-7, with a possible D match to TRBD2 (6 bases). The source is a girl aged 2 to 9 with Fanconi anemia, due to receive a stem cell transplant. The DNA of the CDR3 is TGCAGTGGACTAGAGTCCTACGAGCAGTACTTC. The encoded protein is CSGLESYEQYF.